These T cell receptor beta chains were read from a single sample in a study of vaccination and CD4 T cells after COVID-19. TCRdb used MiXCR to reprocess the PCR reads, holding one entry per CDR3 protein. In the table there are around 15,000 distinct CDR3 sequences, around 49% of which are singletons. Their antigens remain unidentified. Specimen: CD4+ T cells from blood, cultured in vitro. These receptors were collected from a human donor who had recovered from COVID-19. Each CDR3 is given with its conserved first and last residue. Each record gives: clone size, V gene, D gene, J gene, CDR3 protein, CDR3 DNA. A D gene is named only where the DNA matches it firmly. Only part of the rows carry a size: once, few, many, or a class if the clone is expanded.

once,TRBV6-1,.,TRBJ2-2,CASSEKRTLGTGELFF,TGTGCCAGCAGTGAGAAGCGGACATTAGGCACCGGGGAGCTGTTTTTT
.,TRBV2,TRBD1,TRBJ1-3,CASVLRQGTGNTIYF,TGTGCCAGCGTTCTTCGACAGGGGACTGGAAACACCATATATTTT
.,TRBV10-3,TRBD1,TRBJ2-7,CAISETGGKVPDEQYF,TGTGCCATCAGTGAGACAGGGGGCAAGGTTCCAGACGAGCAGTACTTC
.,TRBV20-1,TRBD1,TRBJ2-5,CSARDYRTGLAETQYF,TGCAGTGCTAGAGACTACCGGACAGGGTTGGCGGAGACCCAGTACTTC
.,TRBV6-5,.,TRBJ1-2,CASSYPSAGNYGYTF,TGTGCCAGCAGTTACCCCTCGGCAGGGAACTATGGCTACACCTTC
.,TRBV6-5,.,TRBJ1-6,CASSYSTTVSSPLHF,TGTGCCAGCAGTTACTCCACCACGGTCAGCTCTCCCCTCCACTTT
.,TRBV15,.,TRBJ2-7,CATSRDYEQGSYEQYF,TGTGCCACCAGCAGAGATTACGAACAGGGCTCCTACGAGCAGTACTTC
.,TRBV2,.,TRBJ1-2,CASGEARSYGYTF,TGTGCCAGCGGTGAAGCCAGGAGTTATGGCTACACCTTC
few,TRBV6-1,TRBD1,TRBJ2-2,CASRARGPTGELFF,TGTGCCAGCAGAGCCAGGGGGCCCACCGGGGAGCTGTTTTTT
.,TRBV18,.,TRBJ2-7,CASSPDRLIEQYF,TGTGCCAGCTCACCCGACAGGTTAATCGAGCAGTACTTC
.,TRBV7-9,TRBD2,TRBJ2-5,CASSLREQGLAGGQETQYF,TGTGCCAGCAGCTTACGGGAACAGGGACTAGCGGGAGGTCAAGAGACCCAGTACTTC
few,TRBV7-2,TRBD1,TRBJ1-2,CASSFDRGPVYGYTF,TGTGCCAGCAGCTTCGACAGGGGTCCCGTCTATGGCTACACCTTC
.,TRBV5-1,.,TRBJ2-5,CASSARLAGRETQYF,TGCGCCAGCAGCGCCCGACTGGCAGGGAGGGAGACCCAGTACTTC
.,TRBV5-1,TRBD1,TRBJ2-7,CASSLQTGSPYEQYF,TGCGCCAGCAGCTTGCAGACAGGGAGTCCCTACGAGCAGTACTTC
.,TRBV28,.,TRBJ1-1,CASSLAFMRTEAFF,TGTGCCAGCAGTTTAGCCTTTATGCGGACTGAAGCTTTCTTT
medium-sized,TRBV30,.,TRBJ2-3,CAWSFTGGLGYTQYF,TGTGCCTGGAGTTTCACAGGAGGGCTGGGGTATACGCAGTATTTT
.,TRBV2,.,TRBJ2-1,CAVRDNPSYNEQFF,TGTGCCGTTAGGGACAATCCGTCCTACAATGAGCAGTTCTTC
once,TRBV25-1,.,TRBJ1-1,CASSDTLRGTEAFF,TGTGCCAGCAGTGATACCCTCAGGGGCACTGAAGCTTTCTTT
.,TRBV6-5,.,TRBJ2-6,CASSYSSTGAGANVLTF,TGTGCCAGCAGTTACTCATCCACCGGGGCTGGGGCCAACGTCCTGACTTTC
.,TRBV7-6,TRBD2,TRBJ2-1,CASSPGTSGLQGQFF,TGTGCCAGCAGCCCCGGGACTAGCGGCCTACAGGGGCAGTTCTTC
few,TRBV4-2,TRBD2,TRBJ2-2,CASSQRETSNTGELFF,TGTGCCAGCAGCCAAAGGGAGACTAGCAACACCGGGGAGCTGTTTTTT
few,TRBV2,.,TRBJ2-3,CASSEQGSTDTQYF,TGTGCCAGCAGTGAACAGGGTAGCACAGATACGCAGTATTTT
few,TRBV12-3/TRBV12-4,TRBD1,TRBJ1-6,CASSAHPGGRSPLHF,TGTGCCAGCAGTGCCCATCCAGGGGGCCGATCACCCCTCCACTTT
.,TRBV20-1,.,TRBJ2-1,CSARDRLRQQSGQFF,TGCAGTGCTAGAGATAGGCTGCGACAGCAGTCTGGGCAGTTCTTC
.,TRBV10-3,.,TRBJ2-3,CAISEAERTDTQYF,TGTGCCATCAGTGAGGCGGAGCGCACAGATACGCAGTATTTT
few,TRBV7-2,.,TRBJ2-3,CASSFGWDPSTQYF,TGTGCCAGCAGCTTTGGGTGGGACCCCTCGACGCAGTATTTT
.,TRBV20-1,TRBD1,TRBJ2-7,CSARTGGASYEQYF,TGCAGTGCTCGGACAGGGGGCGCCTCCTACGAGCAGTACTTC
.,TRBV19,.,TRBJ2-3,CASSGRSGGTDTQYF,TGTGCCAGTAGCGGAAGGAGTGGGGGCACAGATACGCAGTATTTT
.,TRBV7-8,.,TRBJ1-5,CASSLDDSNQPQHF,TGTGCCAGCAGCTTAGATGACAGCAATCAGCCCCAGCATTTT
few,TRBV6-5,.,TRBJ2-3,CASSYSKRDTQYF,TGTGCCAGCAGTTACTCGAAGAGGGATACGCAGTATTTT
once,TRBV28,TRBD1,TRBJ2-5,CASSSGDRRETQYF,TGTGCCAGCAGTAGTGGGGACAGGCGTGAGACCCAGTACTTC
.,TRBV7-2,TRBD1,TRBJ2-5,CASSRSGWGRGLGQETQYF,TGTGCCAGCAGCCGAAGCGGTTGGGGCAGGGGGCTCGGCCAAGAGACCCAGTACTTC
.,TRBV19,.,TRBJ2-7,CASSTVGVPGTYEQYF,TGTGCCAGTAGTACAGTAGGGGTGCCAGGGACCTACGAGCAGTACTTC
.,TRBV11-2,.,TRBJ1-4,CASSLEGTPHEKLFF,TGTGCCAGCAGCTTAGAGGGGACACCACATGAAAAACTGTTTTTT
.,TRBV5-5,.,TRBJ1-6,CASSSGGRGNNSPLHF,TGTGCCAGCAGCTCAGGAGGGCGCGGCAATAATTCACCCCTCCACTTT
few,TRBV19,.,TRBJ2-5,CASSSRTVRVETQYF,TGTGCCAGTAGTAGCAGGACCGTTAGAGTTGAGACCCAGTACTTC
.,TRBV19,TRBD1,TRBJ1-5,CASSIPGQGGQPQHF,TGTGCCAGTAGTATACCGGGACAGGGAGGTCAGCCCCAGCATTTT
few,TRBV7-5,.,TRBJ2-7,CISVPEFITGTYYTYEQYF,.
.,TRBV20-1,.,TRBJ2-1,CSARPSLGPGNEQFF,TGCAGTGCTAGACCCTCACTAGGACCTGGTAATGAGCAGTTCTTC
.,TRBV24-1,TRBD2,TRBJ2-5,CATSDSGTSGTGGQETQYF,TGTGCCACCAGTGACTCCGGGACTAGCGGGACAGGTGGGCAGGAGACCCAGTACTTC
.,TRBV19,TRBD1,TRBJ2-7,CASSTQGLSYEQYF,TGTGCCAGTAGTACACAGGGGCTGAGCTACGAGCAGTACTTC
.,TRBV7-3,TRBD2,TRBJ2-2,CASSLRERGAGELFF,TGTGCCAGCAGCTTAAGGGAGCGGGGGGCCGGGGAGCTGTTTTTT
few,TRBV20-1,.,TRBJ2-5,CSARGGGQMRVETQYF,TGCAGTGCTAGAGGTGGGGGGCAGATGAGGGTAGAGACCCAGTACTTC
few,TRBV24-1,.,TRBJ2-5,CATSDLMGAAQYF,TGTGCCACCAGTGATTTGATGGGGGCGGCCCAGTACTTC
.,TRBV20-1,.,TRBJ2-5,CSARDPGGPTRETQYF,TGCAGTGCTAGAGATCCAGGCGGGCCTACCAGGGAGACCCAGTACTTC
.,TRBV6-5,.,TRBJ2-3,CASSYLAESQYF,TGTGCCAGCAGTTACCTCGCGGAGTCGCAGTATTTT
.,TRBV7-8,.,TRBJ2-7,CASSRRVEPTYEQYF,TGTGCCAGCAGCCGCAGGGTGGAACCAACCTACGAGCAGTACTTC
medium-sized,TRBV11-1,.,TRBJ1-6,CASSLGWTASPLHF,TGTGCCAGCAGCTTAGGATGGACAGCCTCACCCCTCCACTTT
.,TRBV28,.,TRBJ2-5,CASSEGWETQYF,TGTGCCAGCAGTGAGGGATGGGAGACCCAGTACTTC
once,TRBV10-1,.,TRBJ1-5,CASNQGFPDLHQPQHF,TGCGCCAGCAATCAGGGATTCCCCGATTTACACCAGCCCCAGCATTTT
.,TRBV20-1,.,TRBJ2-5,CSARAPKGAYQETQYF,TGCAGTGCTAGAGCCCCGAAAGGGGCTTACCAAGAGACCCAGTACTTC
.,TRBV20-1,TRBD1,TRBJ1-3,CSAIQGLGNTIYF,TGCAGTGCTATACAGGGGTTGGGAAACACCATATATTTT
.,TRBV5-1,TRBD1,TRBJ2-7,CASSSMTGTGGEQYF,TGCGCCAGCAGCTCAATGACCGGGACAGGGGGAGAGCAGTACTTC
.,TRBV2,.,TRBJ2-5,CASSEEVGSEYF,TGTGCCAGCAGTGAAGAGGTGGGGAGTGAGTACTTC
.,TRBV11-2,TRBD2,TRBJ2-7,CASSLGAGGPHSYEQYF,TGTGCCAGCAGCTTAGGGGCGGGAGGGCCCCACTCCTACGAGCAGTACTTC
.,TRBV27,.,TRBJ1-1,CASSLSNRGGTEAFF,TGTGCCAGCAGTTTATCGAACCGGGGGGGCACTGAAGCTTTCTTT
once,TRBV20-1,TRBD2,TRBJ2-2,CSASAGPSGRSNTGELFF,TGCAGTGCTAGTGCCGGCCCTAGCGGGAGGTCGAACACCGGGGAGCTGTTTTTT